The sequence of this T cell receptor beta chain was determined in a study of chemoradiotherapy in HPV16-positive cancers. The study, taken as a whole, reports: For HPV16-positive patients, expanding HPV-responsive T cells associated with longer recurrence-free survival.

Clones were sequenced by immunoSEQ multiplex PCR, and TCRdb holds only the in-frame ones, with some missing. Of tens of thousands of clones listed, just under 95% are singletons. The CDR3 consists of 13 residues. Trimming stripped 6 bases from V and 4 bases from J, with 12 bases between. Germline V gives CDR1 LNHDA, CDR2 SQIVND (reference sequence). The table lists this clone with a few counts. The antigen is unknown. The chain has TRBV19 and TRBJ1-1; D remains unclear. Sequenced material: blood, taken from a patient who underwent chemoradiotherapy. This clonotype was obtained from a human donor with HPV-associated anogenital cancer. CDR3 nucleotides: TGTGCCAGTAGGGCGGTGGGGAGCACTGAAGCTTTCTTT. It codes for CASRAVGSTEAFF.